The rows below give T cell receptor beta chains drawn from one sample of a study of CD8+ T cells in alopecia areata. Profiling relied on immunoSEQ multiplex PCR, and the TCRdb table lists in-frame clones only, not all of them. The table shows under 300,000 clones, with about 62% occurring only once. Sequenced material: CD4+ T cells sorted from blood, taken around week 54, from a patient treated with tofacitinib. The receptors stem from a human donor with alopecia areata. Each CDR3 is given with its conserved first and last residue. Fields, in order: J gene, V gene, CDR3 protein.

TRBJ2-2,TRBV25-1,CASSGKNTGELFF
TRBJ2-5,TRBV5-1,CASSLFRGPQETQYF
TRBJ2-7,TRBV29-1,CSALIPTYEQYF
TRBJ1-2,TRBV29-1,CSGVGTGNGYTF
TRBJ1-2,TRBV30,CAWSKIDGPDGGYTF
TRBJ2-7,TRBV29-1,CSVAWGAYEQYF
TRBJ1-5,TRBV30,CAWSLTTNRGQPQHF
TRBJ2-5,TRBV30,CAWRGGGLFETQYF
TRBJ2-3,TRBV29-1,CSVVPGITDTQYF
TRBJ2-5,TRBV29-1,CSVERPDRRETQYF
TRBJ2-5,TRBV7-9,CASSLSGGNQETQYF
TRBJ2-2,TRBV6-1,CASRGEANTGELFF
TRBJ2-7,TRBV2,CASTPGLGDEQYF
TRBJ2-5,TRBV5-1,CASSPGLTYQETQYF
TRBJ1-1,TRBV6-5,CASSYSSGGTEAFF
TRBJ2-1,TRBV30,CAWRTGPTSFF
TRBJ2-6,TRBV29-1,CSVEFVTANSGANVLTF
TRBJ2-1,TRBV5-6,CASSAQGLAFYNEQFF
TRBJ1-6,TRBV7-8,CASSSRIIHSPLHF
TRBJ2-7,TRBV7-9,CASSYRDRGYEQYF
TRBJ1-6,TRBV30,CAWSGGYNSPLHF
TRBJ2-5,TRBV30,CAWSVGGVVETQYF
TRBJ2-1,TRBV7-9,CASSLEGVREQFF
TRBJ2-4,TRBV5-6,CASSLVPIRNIQYF
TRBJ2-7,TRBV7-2,CASSSRTSYEQYF
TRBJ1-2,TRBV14,CASSQGTMYGYTF
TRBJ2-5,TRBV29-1,CSVVFYGSQETQYF
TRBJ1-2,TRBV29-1,CSVEVGYTF
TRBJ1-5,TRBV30,CAWSVSADNQPQHF
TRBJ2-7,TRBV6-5,CASNPRRGLTYEQYF
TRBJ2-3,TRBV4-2,CASSQDGTSTDTQYF
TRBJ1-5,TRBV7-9,CASSGGDRGQPQHF
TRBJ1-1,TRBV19,CASSGGAYTEAFF
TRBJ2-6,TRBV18,CAGSPITGNSGANVLTF
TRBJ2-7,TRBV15,CATSIGLSTTYEQYF
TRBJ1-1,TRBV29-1,CSGALGQYTEAFF
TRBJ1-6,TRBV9,CASTPSTGAHSPLHF
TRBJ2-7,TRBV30,CAWSYQTYEQYF
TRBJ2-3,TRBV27,CASSLLGLDTQYF
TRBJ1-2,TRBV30,CAWSGRYYGYTF
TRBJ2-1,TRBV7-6,CASSLVSDQRGFNDYNEQFF
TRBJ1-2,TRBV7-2,CASSSNYGYTF
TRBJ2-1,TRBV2,CASREESYNEQFF
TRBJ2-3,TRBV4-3,CASSQDYSYTDTQYF
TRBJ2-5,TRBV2,CATHGGVYQETQYF
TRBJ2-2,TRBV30,CAWSVSGELFF
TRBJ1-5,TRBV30,CAWSVSSNQPQHF
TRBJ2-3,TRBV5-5,CASSRQGADTQYF
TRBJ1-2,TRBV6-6,CASSYEDDNYGYTF
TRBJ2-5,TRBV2,CASSVSGQETQYF
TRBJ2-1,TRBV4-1,CASSPPPGSHNEQFF
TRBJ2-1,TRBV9,CASSPLPVAGEPYNEQFF
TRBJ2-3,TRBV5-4,CASQAQTTDTQYF
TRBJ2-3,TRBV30,CAWGLGTSGSTDTQYF